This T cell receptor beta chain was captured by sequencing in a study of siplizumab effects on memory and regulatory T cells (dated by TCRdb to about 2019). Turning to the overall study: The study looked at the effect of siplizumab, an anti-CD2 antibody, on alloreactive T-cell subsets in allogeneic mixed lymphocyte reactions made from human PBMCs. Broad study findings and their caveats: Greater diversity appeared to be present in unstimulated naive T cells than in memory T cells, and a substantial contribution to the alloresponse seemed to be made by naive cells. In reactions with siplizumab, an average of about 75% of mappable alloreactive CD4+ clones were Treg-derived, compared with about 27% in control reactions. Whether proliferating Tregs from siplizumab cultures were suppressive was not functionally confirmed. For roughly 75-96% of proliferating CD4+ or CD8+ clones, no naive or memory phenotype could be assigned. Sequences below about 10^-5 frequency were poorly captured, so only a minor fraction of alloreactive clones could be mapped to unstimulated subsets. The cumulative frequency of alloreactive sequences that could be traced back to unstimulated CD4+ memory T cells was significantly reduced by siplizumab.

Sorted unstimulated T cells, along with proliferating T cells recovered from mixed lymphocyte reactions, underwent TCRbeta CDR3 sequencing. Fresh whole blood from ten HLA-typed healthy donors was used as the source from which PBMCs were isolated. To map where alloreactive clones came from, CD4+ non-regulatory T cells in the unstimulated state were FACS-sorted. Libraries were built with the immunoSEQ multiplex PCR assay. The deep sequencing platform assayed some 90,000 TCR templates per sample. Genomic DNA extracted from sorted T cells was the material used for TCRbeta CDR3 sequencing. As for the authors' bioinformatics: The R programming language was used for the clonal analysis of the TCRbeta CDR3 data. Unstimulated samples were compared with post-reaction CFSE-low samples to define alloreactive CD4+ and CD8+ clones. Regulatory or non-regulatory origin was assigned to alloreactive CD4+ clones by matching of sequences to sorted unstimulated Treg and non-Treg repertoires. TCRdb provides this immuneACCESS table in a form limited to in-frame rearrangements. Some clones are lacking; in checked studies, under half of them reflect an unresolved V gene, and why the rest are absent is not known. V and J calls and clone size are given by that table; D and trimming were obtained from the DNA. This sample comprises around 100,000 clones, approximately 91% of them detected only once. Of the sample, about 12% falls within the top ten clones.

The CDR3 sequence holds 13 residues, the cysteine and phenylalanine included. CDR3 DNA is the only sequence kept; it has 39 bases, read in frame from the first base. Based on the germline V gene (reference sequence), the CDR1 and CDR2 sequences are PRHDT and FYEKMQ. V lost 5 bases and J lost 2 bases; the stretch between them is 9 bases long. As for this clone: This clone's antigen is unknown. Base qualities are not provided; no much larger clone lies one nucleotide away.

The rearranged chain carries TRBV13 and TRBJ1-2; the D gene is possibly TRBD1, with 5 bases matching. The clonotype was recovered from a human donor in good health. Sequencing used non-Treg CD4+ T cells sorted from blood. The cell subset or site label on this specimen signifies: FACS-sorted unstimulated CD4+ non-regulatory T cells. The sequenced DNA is TGTGCCAGCAGCCAGGGTCCCAACTATGGCTACACCTTC. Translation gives CASSQGPNYGYTF.